These 18 T cell receptor beta chains were sequenced from one sample in a study of blood T cell repertoires in COVID-19. The protocol was immunoSEQ multiplex PCR, while the TCRdb copy is restricted to in-frame clones and leaves out a portion. The table records 150,000 or so clones, about four fifths of them present only once. Sequencing was done on a sample of peripheral blood. Receptors originate from a human donor with acute or convalescent COVID-19. The donor label of this sample is uncertain.

This chain uses TRBV7-2 with TRBJ2-7, with a weak D call TRBD1 (5 bases). Germline loops: CDR1 SGHTA, CDR2 FQGNSA. Trimming took 3 bases from V and 6 from J, leaving 6 bases between them. This CDR3 comprises 11 residues. CDR3 sequence (DNA): TGTGCCAGCAGCTTTCAGGGCGAGCAGTACTTC. It yields the protein CASSFQGEQYF. Based on the CDR3 plus reference TRBV7-2 and TRBJ2-7, the full variable domain is GAGVSQSPSNKVTEKGKDVELRCDPISGHTALYWYRQSLGQGLEFLIYFQGNSAPDKSGLPSDRFSAERTGGSVSTLTIQRTQQEDSAVYLCASSFQGEQYFGPGTRLTVT.

This clone has only one observation. The chain uses TRBV5-1 and TRBJ2-7; 9 nucleotides line up with TRBD1. The CDR3 is 14 amino acids. Germline values: CDR1 SGHRS, CDR2 YFSETQ. V shed 4 bases and J 3 bases; nucleotides not matched to a gene: 5. For the CDR3, the DNA is TGCGCCAGCAGCCAAGGGACAGGGAGCTACGAGCAGTACTTC. Protein product: CASSQGTGSYEQYF.

V usage is TRBV5-1 and J usage is TRBJ2-2; no firm D call. The CDR3 spans 15 residues. V shed 0 bases and J shed 0 bases, with 6 bases lying between them. From germline, CDR1 is SGHRS and CDR2 YFSETQ. CDR3 coding DNA: TGCGCCAGCAGCTTGGACATATCGAACACCGGGGAGCTGTTTTTT. It translates to CASSLDISNTGELFF. The whole variable domain, filled in from reference TRBV5-1 and TRBJ2-2, reads KAGVTQTPRYLIKTRGQQVTLSCSPISGHRSVSWYQQTPGQGLQFLFEYFSETQRNKGNFPGRFSGRQFSNSRSEMNVSTLELGDSALYLCASSLDISNTGELFFGEGSRLTVL.

The J gene is TRBJ1-2, the V gene TRBV19; 8 bases are a match to TRBD1. Losses at the gene ends were 7 bases for V and 8 bases for J; bases not matched to a gene: 15. The CDR3 extends over 15 amino acids. CDR1 and CDR2 from the germline V gene are LNHDA and SQIVND (reference sequence). The CDR3 here is CASTPGGWDSFGYTF. CDR3 bases: TGTGCCAGTACCCCAGGGGGCTGGGACAGCTTCGGCTACACCTTC.

The chain joins TRBV29-1 to TRBJ2-2; possibly TRBD1 for D (5 bases). Germline CDR1 is SQVTM and CDR2 is ANQGSEA. Trimming shortened V by 7 bases and J by 5 bases, and 14 bases separated the two germline ends. This CDR3 has 13 residues. The CDR3, as DNA: TGCAGCGGAATGGCAGGGTCGACCGGGGAGCTGTTTTTT. This encodes CSGMAGSTGELFF.

A few counts support this clone. The chain links TRBV5-6 to TRBJ2-5; 10 bases match TRBD2. The CDR3 extends over 17 amino acids. Germline CDR1 and CDR2: SGHDT and YYEEEE. The V segment lost 5 bases and the J segment 2 bases; nucleotides outside the gene matches: 12. The DNA of the CDR3 is TGTGCCAGCAGATTCGGTCCCTCAGCGGGGGGGCAAGAGACCCAGTACTTC. Its protein is CASRFGPSAGGQETQYF.

The chain employs TRBV5-1 and TRBJ1-1; D is uncertain. This CDR3 is 18 amino acids long. Trimming removed 2 bases from V and 1 base from J, with 21 bases in between. CDR1 and CDR2 from the germline V gene are SGHRS and YFSETQ. CDR3 nucleotides: TGCGCCAGCAGCTTAACCAAGGAGAGGATGGGTCAGAACACTGAAGCTTTCTTT. It codes for CASSLTKERMGQNTEAFF.

The rearrangement joins TRBV19 to TRBJ1-1; a weak D match, TRBD1 (6 bases). The germline V and J ends were trimmed by 5 bases and 6 bases, with 13 bases remaining between them. Germline values: CDR1 LNHDA, CDR2 SQIVND (reference sequence). The CDR3 totals 13 residues. The CDR3 region is CASSLNRQAEAFF. CDR3 coding DNA: TGTGCCAGTAGTCTCAACCGACAGGCTGAAGCTTTCTTT.

This chain connects TRBV2 to TRBJ2-3; 15 bases agree with TRBD2. Trimming cost V 6 bases and J 10 bases; bases outside gene matches: 8. Germline lookup yields CDR1 SNHLY and CDR2 FYNNEI. The CDR3 is made up of 15 amino acids. The CDR3 nucleotides are TGTGCCAGCAGCGGACTAGCGGGGGGGCCCTCCCCGCAGTATTTT. It encodes CASSGLAGGPSPQYF.

The chain couples TRBV30 to TRBJ1-2, with 9 nucleotides matching TRBD1. The CDR3 consists of 16 residues. From germline, CDR1 is GTSNPN and CDR2 SVGIG (reference sequence). V shed 4 bases, J shed 8 bases, and the junction held 17 bases outside the gene matches. CDR3 loop: CAWTLTGGQGVWGYTF. The CDR3 DNA follows: TGTGCCTGGACGCTGACAGGGGGGCAAGGAGTGTGGGGCTACACCTTC.

The gene calls are TRBV3-1 (or the pseudogene TRBV3-2) and TRBJ2-3; D is unclear. V lost 0 bases and J 4 bases, leaving 8 bases between the germline ends. CDR1 LGHDT and CDR2 YNNKEL come from the germline V gene (reference sequence). This CDR3 has 14 amino acids. The CDR3 bases are TGTGCCAGCAGCCAAGATCTGAGTGCAGATACGCAGTATTTT. It encodes CASSQDLSADTQYF.

To note about this clone: Compared with germline, one end of the junction differs, possibly owing to a read error. The J gene is TRBJ2-3, the V gene TRBV7-8, with D possibly matching TRBD1 (5 bases). This CDR3 comprises 15 residues. The germline gives CDR1 SGHVS, CDR2 FQNEAQ. Written as DNA, the CDR3 is TGTGCTAGCAGGGTTGTTTTCGGTCGGGCAGATACGCAGTATTTT. The encoded protein is CASRVVFGRADTQYF. The full variable domain, its missing parts supplied by reference TRBV7-8 and TRBJ2-3, is GAGVSQSPRYKVAKRGQDVALRCDPISGHVSLFWYQQALGQGPEFLTYFQNEAQLDKSGLPSDRFFAERPEGSVSTLKIQRTQQEDSAVYLCASRVVFGRADTQYFGPGTRLTVL.

The chain employs TRBV2 and TRBJ1-2; no clear D. V dropped 1 base and J dropped 3 bases, with 15 bases sitting between them. Germline V gene sequence: CDR1 SNHLY, CDR2 FYNNEI. The CDR3 contains 16 residues. The CDR3 protein is CASSEDRATFDYGYTF. The CDR3 nucleotides read TGTGCCAGCAGTGAAGACCGCGCTACTTTCGACTATGGCTACACCTTC.

The V and J genes are TRBV11-2 and TRBJ2-7; no firm D call. This CDR3 region has 11 residues. CDR1 and CDR2 from the germline V gene are SGHAT and FQNNGV. Trimming took 0 bases from V and 6 from J, leaving 3 bases between them. The CDR3 protein is CASSLDVEQYF. The CDR3 DNA follows: TGTGCCAGCAGCTTAGACGTCGAGCAGTACTTC.

The chain employs TRBV5-1 and TRBJ2-1; no firm D call. The CDR3 spans 15 residues. Germline CDR1 is SGHRS and CDR2 is YFSETQ. V lost 2 bases and J 0 bases, leaving 9 bases between the germline ends. CDR3 bases: TGCGCCAGCAGCTTTGTCGGTAGCTCCTACAATGAGCAGTTCTTC. It specifies CASSFVGSSYNEQFF.

This clone has only a few counts. This chain uses TRBV29-1 with TRBJ1-2; D gene unclear. Germline assignment: CDR1 SQVTM and CDR2 ANQGSEA. This CDR3 region has 13 residues. The V end was cut by 2 bases, the J end by 0 bases, with 7 bases between. The CDR3 loop reads CSVESGTNYGYTF. DNA for the CDR3: TGCAGCGTTGAATCGGGGACTAACTATGGCTACACCTTC.

The chain combines TRBV30 with TRBJ2-5, with 7 bases fitting TRBD2. There are 14 residues in the CDR3. J lost 2 bases, V lost 1 base, and 4 bases had no gene match. Germline values: CDR1 GTSNPN, CDR2 SVGIG (reference sequence). CDR3 sequence (DNA): TGTGCCTGGAGTGGGCTAGCGGCTCAAGAGACCCAGTACTTC. As protein: CAWSGLAAQETQYF.

The chain joins TRBV6-4 to TRBJ1-2, with D unclear. Trimming took 7 bases from V and 8 from J, leaving 17 bases between them. Germline values: CDR1 MRHNA, CDR2 SNTAGT. The CDR3 length is 13 residues. The CDR3 protein is CASTIEAAKGYTF. CDR3 nucleotide sequence: TGTGCCAGCACTATCGAAGCCGCGAAGGGCTACACCTTC.